This T cell receptor (beta chain) was documented in a study of CD8+CD57+ T cells in acquired aplastic anemia. General study points: Lower diversity was found in CD8+CD57+ cells than in total CD4+ and CD8+ pools in patients.

Remarks on this clonotype: Its cognate antigen is unknown.

The use of genomic DNA as template underpinned the TCR beta VDJ and CDR3 profiling. MiXCR was run by TCRdb on the reads, yielding one entry per CDR3 protein. The sample holds 17,000 or so distinct CDR3 sequences, over 35% seen once. V lost 6 bases to trimming and J lost 9 bases, with 14 bases between them. The germline gives CDR1 SNHLY, CDR2 FYNNEI. The CDR3 is 13 residues long. All sequencing subjects had displayed CD8+CD57+ cell expansion on flow cytometry. CD8+CD57+ effector memory cells were additionally subjected to sequencing for 2 of 12 patients. The authors bead-enriched CD8+CD57+ cells, obtaining a mean 1.6 ug DNA.

The material sequenced was CD8+CD57+ T cells sorted from PBMCs. Subset defined: bead-enriched CD8+CD57+ effector memory T cells from SAA patients. This TCR came from a human donor with aplastic anemia. The rearrangement joins TRBV2 to TRBJ2-2; perhaps TRBD2 as D (6 bases). The CDR3 DNA reads TGTGCCAGCAGCCTTGGGACTCTCCGGGAGCTGTTTTTT. It translates to CASSLGTLRELFF. Full variable domain (rest looked up from reference TRBV2 and TRBJ2-2): EPEVTQTPSHQVTQMGQEVILRCVPISNHLYFYWYRQILGQKVEFLVSFYNNEISEKSEIFDDQFSVERPDGSNFTLKIRSTKLEDSAMYFCASSLGTLRELFFGEGSRLTVL.